The 8 T cell receptor beta chains listed next were all sequenced from one sample in a study of blood T cell repertoires in COVID-19. Libraries were prepared by immunoSEQ multiplex PCR; TCRdb keeps only in-frame clonotypes and omits some of them. The table has about 140,000 clones, more than 65% seen once. Specimen: peripheral blood. These receptors all stem from a man aged 55 to 70 with acute or convalescent COVID-19.

The chain links TRBV29-1 to TRBJ1-2; maybe TRBD1 (6 bases). V shed 4 bases and J shed 6 bases, with 15 bases lying between them. The CDR3 consists of 13 residues. CDR1 SQVTM and CDR2 ANQGSEA come from the germline V gene. For the CDR3, the DNA is TGCAGCGTTGGGGGTAGGGGGGGCCATGGCTACACCTTC. It is translated as CSVGGRGGHGYTF.

This clone was detected many times. The V call is TRBV7-8, the J call TRBJ1-2, with TRBD1 matching over 7 bases. After removal of 5 bases from V and 4 bases from J, the junction contained 4 bases not matched to a gene. The germline gives CDR1 SGHVS, CDR2 FQNEAQ. The CDR3 covers 13 residues. CDR3 region: CASSAGQSYGYTF. The CDR3 DNA reads TGTGCCAGCAGCGCGGGACAGAGCTATGGCTACACCTTC. Filled out from reference TRBV7-8 and TRBJ1-2, the complete variable domain reads GAGVSQSPRYKVAKRGQDVALRCDPISGHVSLFWYQQALGQGPEFLTYFQNEAQLDKSGLPSDRFFAERPEGSVSTLKIQRTQQEDSAVYLCASSAGQSYGYTFGSGTRLTVV.

CDR3 DNA: TGCGCCAGCAGCTTCGGAGACTGGGATGAGCAGTTCTTC. Translated, it gives CASSFGDWDEQFF. The rearrangement uses TRBV5-1 and TRBJ2-1; D ambiguous. The CDR3 consists of 13 residues. V was cut by 2 bases and J by 8 bases, with 11 bases left in between. Germline loops: CDR1 SGHRS, CDR2 YFSETQ.

The gene calls are TRBV25-1 and TRBJ2-7; TRBD2 might be the D (6 bases). Germline loops: CDR1 MGHDK, CDR2 SYGVNS. V lost 1 base, J lost 5 bases, and 12 bases lay in between. This CDR3 has 14 residues. This chain's CDR3 is CASSEFVTGDEQYF. The CDR3, as DNA: TGTGCCAGCAGTGAATTTGTGACGGGAGACGAGCAGTACTTC.

J is TRBJ2-3 and V is TRBV5-1; D is possibly TRBD1 (6 bases). Germline CDR1 SGHRS, CDR2 YFSETQ. V was pared by 4 bases and J by 4 bases, with 16 bases between. This CDR3 is 15 amino acids long. In nucleotides, the CDR3 is TGCGCCAGCAGCCCTGGCAGGGGCCCAGCAGATACGCAGTATTTT. Translating it yields CASSPGRGPADTQYF.

This chain links TRBV21-1 with TRBJ1-3; the D call in the table, TRBD1, was not verified against the DNA. TRBV21-1 has pseudogene status. The CDR3 length is 16 residues. CDR3 nucleotide sequence: TGTGCCAGCAGCAATGACCGAACAGGGGCTGGAAACACCATATATTTT. It specifies CASSNDRTGAGNTIYF.

The chain employs TRBV7-9 and TRBJ1-2, with 7 nucleotides matching TRBD1. Trimming took 1 base from V and 6 from J; bases not matched to a gene: 2. CDR3 size: 13 residues. Germline V gene lookup returns CDR1 SEHNR and CDR2 FQNEAQ (reference sequence). This CDR3 reads CASSLDQGDGYTF. CDR3 DNA sequence: TGTGCCAGCAGCTTAGATCAGGGGGATGGCTACACCTTC.

This rearrangement joins TRBV5-1 to TRBJ1-2, with 11 bases lining up with TRBD1. The germline CDR1 and CDR2 sequences are SGHRS and YFSETQ. The length of the CDR3 is 13 residues. V lost 4 bases, J lost 7 bases, and 3 bases stayed unmatched. CDR3 DNA: TGCGCCAGCAGCAGGGGACAGGGGGGTGGCTACACCTTC. Translated: CASSRGQGGGYTF.